The next 10 T cell receptor beta chains were all read from a single sample in a study of control samples from healthy donors and cancer patients. Produced via immunoSEQ multiplex PCR; TCRdb's table is partial and in-frame only. The profile shows tens of thousands of clones, approximately 88% of them singletons. Specimen: PBMCs. The receptors originated from a woman in her 50s with colorectal cancer.

In its sample, this clone was seen once. The chain links TRBV18 to TRBJ2-5; no reliable D call. CDR3 length: 12 residues. CDR1 and CDR2 (germline): KGHSH, LQKENI. V gave up 4 bases and J gave up 2 bases, with 5 bases separating them. CDR3 DNA sequence: TGTGCCAGCTCACGGGAACAAGAGACCCAGTACTTC. Translated, it gives CASSREQETQYF. Full variable domain (remainder filled in from reference TRBV18 and TRBJ2-5): NAGVMQNPRHLVRRRGQEARLRCSPMKGHSHVYWYRQLPEEGLKFMVYLQKENIIDESGMPKERFSAEFPKEGPSILRIQQVVRGDSAAYFCASSREQETQYFGPGTRLLVL.

The chain recombines TRBV3-1 (or the pseudogene TRBV3-2) with TRBJ1-2; D gene unclear. Trimming cost V 2 bases and J 8 bases, with 6 bases left between them. CDR1 and CDR2 (germline): LGHDT, YNNKEL (reference sequence). This CDR3 contains 11 residues. CDR3 in amino acids: CASSQREGYTF. CDR3 nucleotide sequence: TGTGCCAGCAGCCAAAGGGAGGGCTACACCTTC.

This clone has only one observation. The genes are TRBV3-1 (or the pseudogene TRBV3-2) and TRBJ1-1, with D possibly being TRBD1 (5 bases). Germline lookup yields CDR1 LGHDT and CDR2 YNNKEL (reference sequence). The CDR3 is 14 amino acids. Trimming removed 5 bases at V and 5 bases at J, with 15 bases between. The CDR3, as DNA: TGTGCCAGCAGCTGGCGAGGGGTGGGGACTGAAGCTTTCTTT. Translated: CASSWRGVGTEAFF.

The chain employs TRBV30 and TRBJ1-4; 7 bases fit TRBD1. V was pared by 4 bases and J by 3 bases, with 8 bases of the junction left unmatched. This CDR3 contains 15 residues. Germline loops: CDR1 GTSNPN, CDR2 SVGIG (reference sequence). CDR3 in amino acids: CAWKRPQGPNEKLFF. For the CDR3, the DNA is TGTGCCTGGAAAAGACCACAGGGGCCTAATGAAAAACTGTTTTTT.

In this sample, this clone turned up once. The chain is built from TRBV5-1 and TRBJ2-2; D remains ambiguous. The CDR3 runs to 13 residues. Trimming took 8 bases from V and 2 from J, leaving 10 bases between them. Looked up from germline, CDR1 is SGHRS and CDR2 is YFSETQ. In nucleotides, the CDR3 is TGCGCCAGTCAACAGCCAAACACCGGGGAGCTGTTTTTT. Protein sequence: CASQQPNTGELFF. The entire variable domain, with the rest obtained from reference TRBV5-1 and TRBJ2-2, is as follows: KAGVTQTPRYLIKTRGQQVTLSCSPISGHRSVSWYQQTPGQGLQFLFEYFSETQRNKGNFPGRFSGRQFSNSRSEMNVSTLELGDSALYLCASQQPNTGELFFGEGSRLTVL.

The chain carries TRBV15 and TRBJ1-4, with D possibly matching TRBD1 (6 bases). Trimming stripped 1 base from V and 8 bases from J, with 14 bases between. The germline V gene has CDR1 LNHNV and CDR2 YYDKDF (reference sequence). CDR3 length equals 15 residues. CDR3 nucleotides: TGTGCCACCAGCAGAGGGGGAGGGGGAGAAGAAAAACTGTTTTTT. It codes for CATSRGGGGEEKLFF. Based on the CDR3 plus reference TRBV15 and TRBJ1-4, the full variable domain is DAMVIQNPRYQVTQFGKPVTLSCSQTLNHNVMYWYQQKSSQAPKLLFHYYDKDFNNEADTPDNFQSRRPNTSFCFLDIRSPGLGDTAMYLCATSRGGGGEEKLFFGSGTQLSVL.

This clone appeared a single time. The chain couples TRBV4-3 to TRBJ1-1; D unresolved. The CDR3 extends over 13 amino acids. V was shortened by 5 bases and J by 3 bases, with 10 bases between the two germline ends. The germline V gene encodes CDR1 LGHNA and CDR2 YSLEER. The chain's CDR3 is CASSTHSYTEAFF. DNA for the CDR3: TGCGCCAGCAGCACACACAGTTACACTGAAGCTTTCTTT.

CDR3 sequence: CASSQDQAGSREKLFF. The CDR3 bases are TGCGCCAGCAGCCAAGATCAGGCAGGGTCGAGGGAAAAACTGTTTTTT. The V and J genes are TRBV4-3 and TRBJ1-4, with D perhaps TRBD1 (5 bases). Trimming cost V 0 bases and J 8 bases, with 16 bases left between them. The germline V gene has CDR1 LGHNA and CDR2 YSLEER. This CDR3 spans 16 amino acids.

This chain connects TRBV30 to TRBJ1-1; TRBD1 aligns across 7 bases. The germline CDR1 and CDR2 sequences are GTSNPN and SVGIG (reference sequence). The trim removed 4 bases at V and 5 bases at J, leaving 10 bases unmatched. CDR3 length: 14 amino acids. CDR3 bases: TGTGCCTGGAATCGCCAGGGGGTTCGAACTGAAGCTTTCTTT. This sequence encodes CAWNRQGVRTEAFF. The full variable domain, rest sourced from reference TRBV30 and TRBJ1-1, is SQTIHQWPATLVQPVGSPLSLECTVEGTSNPNLYWYRQAAGRGLQLLFYSVGIGQISSEVPQNLSASRPQDRQFILSSKKLLLSDSGFYLCAWNRQGVRTEAFFGQGTRLTVV.

The chain carries TRBV12-3 or TRBV12-4 and TRBJ2-3, with TRBD2 as a possible D gene (5 bases). This CDR3 has 12 amino acids. V dropped 3 bases and J dropped 5 bases, with 6 bases sitting between them. The chain's CDR3 is CASSFAGDTQYF. The DNA of the CDR3 is TGTGCCAGCAGTTTTGCGGGAGATACGCAGTATTTT.